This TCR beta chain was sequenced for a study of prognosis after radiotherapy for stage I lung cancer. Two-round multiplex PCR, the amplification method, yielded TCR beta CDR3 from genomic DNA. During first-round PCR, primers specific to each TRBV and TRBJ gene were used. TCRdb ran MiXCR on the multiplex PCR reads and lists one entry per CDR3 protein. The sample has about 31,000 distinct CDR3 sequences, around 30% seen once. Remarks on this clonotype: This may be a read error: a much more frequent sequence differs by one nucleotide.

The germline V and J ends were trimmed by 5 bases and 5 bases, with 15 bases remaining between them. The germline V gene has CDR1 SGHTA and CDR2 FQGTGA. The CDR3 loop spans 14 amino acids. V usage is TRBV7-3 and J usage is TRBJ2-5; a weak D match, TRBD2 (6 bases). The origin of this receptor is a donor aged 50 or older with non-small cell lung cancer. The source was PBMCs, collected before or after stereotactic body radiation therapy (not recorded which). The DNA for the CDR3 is TGTGCCAGCAGCCTAGGACTATCCGGGGAGACCCAGTACTTC. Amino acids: CASSLGLSGETQYF.